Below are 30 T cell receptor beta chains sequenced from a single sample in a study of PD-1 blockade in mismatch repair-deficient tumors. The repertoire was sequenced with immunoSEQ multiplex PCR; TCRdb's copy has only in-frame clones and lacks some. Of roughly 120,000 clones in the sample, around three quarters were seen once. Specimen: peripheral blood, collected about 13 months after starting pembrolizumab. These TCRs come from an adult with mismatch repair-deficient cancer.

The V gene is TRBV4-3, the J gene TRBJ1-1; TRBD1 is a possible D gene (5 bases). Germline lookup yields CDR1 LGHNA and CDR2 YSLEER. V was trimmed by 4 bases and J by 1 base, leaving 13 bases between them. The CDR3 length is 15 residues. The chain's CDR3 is CASSRFPTANTEAFF. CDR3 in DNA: TGCGCCAGCAGCCGCTTTCCGACAGCGAACACTGAAGCTTTCTTT.

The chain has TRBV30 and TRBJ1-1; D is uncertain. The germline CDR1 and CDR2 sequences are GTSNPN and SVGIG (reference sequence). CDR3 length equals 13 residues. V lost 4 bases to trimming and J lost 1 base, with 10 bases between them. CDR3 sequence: CAWNYAGNTEAFF. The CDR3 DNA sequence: TGTGCCTGGAATTACGCGGGGAACACTGAAGCTTTCTTT.

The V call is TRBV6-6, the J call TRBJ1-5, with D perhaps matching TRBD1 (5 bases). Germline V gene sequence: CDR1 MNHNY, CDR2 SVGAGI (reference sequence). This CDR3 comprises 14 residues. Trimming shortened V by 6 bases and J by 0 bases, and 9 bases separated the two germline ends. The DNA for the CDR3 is TGTGCCAGCAGCCCGGACACTAGCAATCAGCCCCAGCATTTT. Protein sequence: CASSPDTSNQPQHF.

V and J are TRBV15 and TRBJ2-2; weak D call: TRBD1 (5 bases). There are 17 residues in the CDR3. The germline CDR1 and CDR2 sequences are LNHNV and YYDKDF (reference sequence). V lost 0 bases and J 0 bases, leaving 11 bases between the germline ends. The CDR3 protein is CATSRDRSRANTGELFF. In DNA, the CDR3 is TGTGCCACCAGCAGAGATCGATCCAGGGCGAACACCGGGGAGCTGTTTTTT.

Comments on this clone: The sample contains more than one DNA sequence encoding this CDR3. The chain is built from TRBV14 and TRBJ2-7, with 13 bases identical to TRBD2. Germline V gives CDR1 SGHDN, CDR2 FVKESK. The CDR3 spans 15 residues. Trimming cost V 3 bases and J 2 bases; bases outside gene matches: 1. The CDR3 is CASSQGLAGPYEQYF. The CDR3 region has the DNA TGTGCCAGCAGCCAGGGACTAGCGGGACCCTACGAGCAGTACTTC.

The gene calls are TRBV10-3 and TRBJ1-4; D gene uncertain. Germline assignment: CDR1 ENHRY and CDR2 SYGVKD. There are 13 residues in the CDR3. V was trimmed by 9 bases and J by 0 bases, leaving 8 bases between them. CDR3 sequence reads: CAMAGATNEKLFF. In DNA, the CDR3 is TGTGCCATGGCAGGAGCAACTAATGAAAAACTGTTTTTT.

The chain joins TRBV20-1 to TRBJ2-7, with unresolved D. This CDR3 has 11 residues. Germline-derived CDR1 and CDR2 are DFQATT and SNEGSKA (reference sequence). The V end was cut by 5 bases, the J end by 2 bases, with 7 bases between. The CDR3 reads CSAVQTYEQYF. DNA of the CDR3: TGCAGTGCTGTCCAAACCTACGAGCAGTACTTC.

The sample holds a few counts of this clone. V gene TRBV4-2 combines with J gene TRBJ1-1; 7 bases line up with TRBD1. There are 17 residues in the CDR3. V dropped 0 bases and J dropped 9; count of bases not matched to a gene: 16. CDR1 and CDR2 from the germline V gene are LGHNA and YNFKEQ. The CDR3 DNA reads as TGTGCCAGCAGCCAAGATGTGACGACAAGGGGAAGGGGGCAAGCTTTCTTT. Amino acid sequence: CASSQDVTTRGRGQAFF.

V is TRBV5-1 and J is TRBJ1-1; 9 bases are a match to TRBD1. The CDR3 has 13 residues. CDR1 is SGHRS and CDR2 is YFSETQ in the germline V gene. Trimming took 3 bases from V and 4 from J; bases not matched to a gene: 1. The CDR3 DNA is TGCGCCAGCAGCTCGACAGGGGGCACTGAAGCTTTCTTT. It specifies CASSSTGGTEAFF.

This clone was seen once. CDR3 coding DNA: TGTGCCAGCAGCCCCGGGACTAGCGGGAGGGCAGGGACCTCCTACAATGAGCAGTTCTTC. It encodes CASSPGTSGRAGTSYNEQFF. This chain links TRBV5-4 with TRBJ2-1; TRBD2 aligns across 16 bases. CDR3 length: 20 residues. With V trimmed by 4 bases and J by 0 bases, 10 bases remained unmatched. Germline CDR1 is SGHNT and CDR2 is YYREEE (reference sequence). The entire variable domain, with the rest obtained from reference TRBV5-4 and TRBJ2-1, is as follows: ETGVTQSPTHLIKTRGQQVTLRCSSQSGHNTVSWYQQALGQGPQFIFQYYREEENGRGNFPPRFSGLQFPNYSSELNVNALELDDSALYLCASSPGTSGRAGTSYNEQFFGPGTRLTVL.

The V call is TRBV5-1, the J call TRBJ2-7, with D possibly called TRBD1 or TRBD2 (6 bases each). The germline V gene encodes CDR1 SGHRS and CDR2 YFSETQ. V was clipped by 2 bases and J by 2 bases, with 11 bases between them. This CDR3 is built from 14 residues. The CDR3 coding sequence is TGCGCCAGCAGCTTACAGGGAGGACCCTACGAGCAGTACTTC. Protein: CASSLQGGPYEQYF. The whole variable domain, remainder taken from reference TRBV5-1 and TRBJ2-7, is KAGVTQTPRYLIKTRGQQVTLSCSPISGHRSVSWYQQTPGQGLQFLFEYFSETQRNKGNFPGRFSGRQFSNSRSEMNVSTLELGDSALYLCASSLQGGPYEQYFGPGTRLTVT.

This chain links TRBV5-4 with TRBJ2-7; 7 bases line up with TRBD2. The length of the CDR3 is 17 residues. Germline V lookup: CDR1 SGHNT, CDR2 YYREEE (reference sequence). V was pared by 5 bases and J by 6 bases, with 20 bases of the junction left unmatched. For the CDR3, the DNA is TGTGCCAGCAGGAGAGGGTCCGGACTAGAAGGGGCTATCGAGCAGTACTTC. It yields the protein CASRRGSGLEGAIEQYF.

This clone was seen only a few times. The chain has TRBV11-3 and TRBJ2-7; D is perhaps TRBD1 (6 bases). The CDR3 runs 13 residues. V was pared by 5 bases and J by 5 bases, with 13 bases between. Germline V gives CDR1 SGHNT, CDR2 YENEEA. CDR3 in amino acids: CASSLDRIHEQYF. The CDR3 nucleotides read TGTGCCAGCAGCCTCGACAGGATCCACGAGCAGTACTTC.

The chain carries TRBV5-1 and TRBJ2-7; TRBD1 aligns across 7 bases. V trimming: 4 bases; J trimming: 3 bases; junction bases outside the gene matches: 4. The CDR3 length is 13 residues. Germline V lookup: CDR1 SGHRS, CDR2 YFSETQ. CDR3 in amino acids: CASSRTGFYEQYF. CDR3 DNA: TGCGCCAGCAGCAGGACAGGATTCTACGAGCAGTACTTC.

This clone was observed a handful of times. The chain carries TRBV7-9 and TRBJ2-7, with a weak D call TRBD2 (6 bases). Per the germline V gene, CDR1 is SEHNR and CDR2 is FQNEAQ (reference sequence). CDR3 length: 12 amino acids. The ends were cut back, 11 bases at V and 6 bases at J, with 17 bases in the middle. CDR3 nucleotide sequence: TGTGCCGTTGGGACTCCCAGGGCCGAGCAGTACTTC. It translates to CAVGTPRAEQYF.

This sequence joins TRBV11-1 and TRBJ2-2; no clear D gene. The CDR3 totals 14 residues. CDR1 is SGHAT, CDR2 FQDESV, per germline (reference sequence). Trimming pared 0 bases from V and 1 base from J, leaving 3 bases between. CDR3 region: CASSLAGNTGELFF. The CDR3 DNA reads TGTGCCAGCAGCTTAGCGGGGAACACCGGGGAGCTGTTTTTT.

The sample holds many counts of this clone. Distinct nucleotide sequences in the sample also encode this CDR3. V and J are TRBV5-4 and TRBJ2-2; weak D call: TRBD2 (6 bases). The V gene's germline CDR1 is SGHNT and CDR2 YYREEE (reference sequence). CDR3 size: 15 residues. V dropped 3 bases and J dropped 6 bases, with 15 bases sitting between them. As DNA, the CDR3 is TGTGCCAGCAGCTCCGGGGGAAGGAGGGCCGGGGAGCTGTTTTTT. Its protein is CASSSGGRRAGELFF. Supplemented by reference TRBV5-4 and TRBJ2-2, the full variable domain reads ETGVTQSPTHLIKTRGQQVTLRCSSQSGHNTVSWYQQALGQGPQFIFQYYREEENGRGNFPPRFSGLQFPNYSSELNVNALELDDSALYLCASSSGGRRAGELFFGEGSRLTVL.

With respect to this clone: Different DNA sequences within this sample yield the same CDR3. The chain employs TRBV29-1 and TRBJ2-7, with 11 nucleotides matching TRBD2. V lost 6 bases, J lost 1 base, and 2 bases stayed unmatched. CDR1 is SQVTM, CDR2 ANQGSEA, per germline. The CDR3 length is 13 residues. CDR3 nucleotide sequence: TGCAGCGTGGGGACTAGCGGTTCCTACGAGCAGTACTTC. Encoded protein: CSVGTSGSYEQYF.

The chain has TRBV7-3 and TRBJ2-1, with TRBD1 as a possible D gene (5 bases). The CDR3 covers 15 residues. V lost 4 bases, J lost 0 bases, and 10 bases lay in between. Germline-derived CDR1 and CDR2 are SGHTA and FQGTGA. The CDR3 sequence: CASSSGASSYNEQFF. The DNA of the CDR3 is TGTGCCAGCAGCTCTGGGGCGAGCTCCTACAATGAGCAGTTCTTC.

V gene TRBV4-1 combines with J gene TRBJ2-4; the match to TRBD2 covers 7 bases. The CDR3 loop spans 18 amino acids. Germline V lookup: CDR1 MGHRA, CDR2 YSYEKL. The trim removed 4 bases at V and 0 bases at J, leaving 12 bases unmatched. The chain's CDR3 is CASSRGLRAGVAKNIQYF. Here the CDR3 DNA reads TGCGCCAGCAGCCGCGGCCTCAGGGCGGGGGTAGCCAAAAACATTCAGTACTTC.

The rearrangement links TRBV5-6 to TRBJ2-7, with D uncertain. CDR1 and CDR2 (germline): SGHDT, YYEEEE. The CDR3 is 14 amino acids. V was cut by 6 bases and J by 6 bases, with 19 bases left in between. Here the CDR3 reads CASNRGVSRTEQYF. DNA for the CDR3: TGTGCCAGCAACCGTGGAGTTTCTCGGACCGAGCAGTACTTC.

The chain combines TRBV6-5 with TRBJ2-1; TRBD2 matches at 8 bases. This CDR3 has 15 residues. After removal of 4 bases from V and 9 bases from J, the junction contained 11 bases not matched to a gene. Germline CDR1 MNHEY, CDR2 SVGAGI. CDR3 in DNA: TGTGCCAGCAGTTCGCCGGGACTAGTGGCGCGTGAGCAGTTCTTC. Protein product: CASSSPGLVAREQFF.

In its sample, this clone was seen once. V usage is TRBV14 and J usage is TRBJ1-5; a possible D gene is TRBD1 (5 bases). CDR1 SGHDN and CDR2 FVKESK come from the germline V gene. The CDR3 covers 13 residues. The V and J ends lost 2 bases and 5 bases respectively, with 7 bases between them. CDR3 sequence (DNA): TGTGCCAGCAGCCAAATGGGGGATCAGCCCCAGCATTTT. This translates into CASSQMGDQPQHF.

The DNA of the CDR3 is TGTGCCAGCAGTTTATCTTATGACGGGTTACGTCACTATGGCTACACCTTC. Its translation is CASSLSYDGLRHYGYTF. The rearrangement uses TRBV27 and TRBJ1-2; D gene unclear. V was trimmed by 0 bases and J by 3 bases, leaving 17 bases between them. The CDR3 totals 17 residues. Germline V gene data show CDR1 as MNHEY and CDR2 as SMNVEV (reference sequence).

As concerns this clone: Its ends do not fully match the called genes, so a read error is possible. The CDR3 nucleotides read TGCGCCAGCAGCCCCCAGGGAGAGGACGAGCAGTACTTC. It encodes CASSPQGEDEQYF. The V gene is TRBV7-9, the J gene TRBJ2-7; tentatively, D is TRBD1 or TRBD2 (5 bases each). From germline, CDR1 is SEHNR and CDR2 FQNEAQ (reference sequence). The CDR3 is 13 residues long.

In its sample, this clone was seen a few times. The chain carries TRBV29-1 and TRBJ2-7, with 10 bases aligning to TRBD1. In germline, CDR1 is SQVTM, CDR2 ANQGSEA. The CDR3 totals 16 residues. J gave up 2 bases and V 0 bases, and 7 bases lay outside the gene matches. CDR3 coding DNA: TGCAGCGTTGAAGATTGGGGGGGACAGGGGACCTACGAGCAGTACTTC. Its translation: CSVEDWGGQGTYEQYF.

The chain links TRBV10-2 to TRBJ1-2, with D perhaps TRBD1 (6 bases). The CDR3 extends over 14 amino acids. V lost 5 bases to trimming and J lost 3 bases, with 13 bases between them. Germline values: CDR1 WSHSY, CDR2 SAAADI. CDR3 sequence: CASSWGQEDYGYTF. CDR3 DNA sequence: TGCGCCAGCAGTTGGGGGCAGGAGGACTATGGCTACACCTTC.

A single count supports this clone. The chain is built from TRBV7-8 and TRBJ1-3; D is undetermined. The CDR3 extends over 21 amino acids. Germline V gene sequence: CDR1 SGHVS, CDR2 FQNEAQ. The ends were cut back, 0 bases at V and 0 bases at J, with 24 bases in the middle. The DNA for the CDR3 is TGTGCCAGCAGCTTAGCGGGTTTCGACCCGTGGAGCGGGCTCTCTGGAAACACCATATATTTT. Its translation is CASSLAGFDPWSGLSGNTIYF.

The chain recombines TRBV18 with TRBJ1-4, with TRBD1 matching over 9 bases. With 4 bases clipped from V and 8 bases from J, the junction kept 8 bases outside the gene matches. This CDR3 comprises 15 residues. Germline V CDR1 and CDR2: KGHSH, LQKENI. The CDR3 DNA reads TGTGCCAGCTCACAAAACAGGGGGCAAGGAGAAAAACTGTTTTTT. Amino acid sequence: CASSQNRGQGEKLFF.

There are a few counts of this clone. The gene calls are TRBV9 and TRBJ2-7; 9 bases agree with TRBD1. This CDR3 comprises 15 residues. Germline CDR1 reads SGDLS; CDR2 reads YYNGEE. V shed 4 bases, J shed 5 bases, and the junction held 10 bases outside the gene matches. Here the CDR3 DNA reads TGTGCCAGCAGCCACAATCCCGACAGGGGGAACGAGCAGTACTTC. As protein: CASSHNPDRGNEQYF.